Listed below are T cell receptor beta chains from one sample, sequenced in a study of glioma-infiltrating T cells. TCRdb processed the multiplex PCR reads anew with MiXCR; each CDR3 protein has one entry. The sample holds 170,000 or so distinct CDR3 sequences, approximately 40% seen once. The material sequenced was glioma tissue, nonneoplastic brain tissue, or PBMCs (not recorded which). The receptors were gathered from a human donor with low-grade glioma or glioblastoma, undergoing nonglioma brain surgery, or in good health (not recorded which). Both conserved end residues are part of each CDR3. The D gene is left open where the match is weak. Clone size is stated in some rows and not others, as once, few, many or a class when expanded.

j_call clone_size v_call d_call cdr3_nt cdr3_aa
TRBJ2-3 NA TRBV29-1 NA TGCAGCGTGAGGTTTACGGATACGCAGTATTTT CSVRFTDTQYF
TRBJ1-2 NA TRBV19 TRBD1 TGTGCCAGCCGACAGGGCCCCCTGGGCTACACCTTC CASRQGPLGYTF
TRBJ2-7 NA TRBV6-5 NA TGTGCCGGCACTGTCCATCGGGAGACAGACGAGCAGTACTTC CAGTVHRETDEQYF
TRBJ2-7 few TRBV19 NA TGTGCCAGTAGTATAGAAGACAGGTCCTACGAGCAGTACTTC CASSIEDRSYEQYF
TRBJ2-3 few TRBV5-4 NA TGTGCCAGCAGCTTGCAAGTCAGCACAGATACGCAGTATTTT CASSLQVSTDTQYF
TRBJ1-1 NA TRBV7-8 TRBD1 TGTGCCAGCACCTTCGGGACAGGGGCCCCGAGAGGAGCTTTCTTT CASTFGTGAPRGAFF
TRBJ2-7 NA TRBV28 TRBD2 TGTGCCAGCAGTTCCTATTTTAGCGGGGGTGGCTCCTACGAGCAGTACTTC CASSSYFSGGGSYEQYF
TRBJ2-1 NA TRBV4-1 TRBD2 TGCGCCAGCAGCCAAATCCTCCTAGCGGACTACAATGAGCAGTTCTTC CASSQILLADYNEQFF
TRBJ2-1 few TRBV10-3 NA TGTGCCATTGAGAGGGACAATGAGCAGTTCTTC CAIERDNEQFF
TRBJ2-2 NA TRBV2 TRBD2 TGTGCCAGCGGACCGGGACTAGCGGGAGGGACCGGGGAGCTGTTTTTT CASGPGLAGGTGELFF
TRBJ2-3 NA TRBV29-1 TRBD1 TGCAGCGTCGGGACAGTGCCCTACACAGATACGCAGTATTTT CSVGTVPYTDTQYF
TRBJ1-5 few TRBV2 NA TGTGCCAGCACCCAGCATCCGGGGCCGGTGGGGAATCAGCCCCAGCATTTT CASTQHPGPVGNQPQHF
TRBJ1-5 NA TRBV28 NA TGTGCCAGCAGTTCCTGGGGTAGCAATCACCCCCAGCATTTT CASSSWGSNHPQHF
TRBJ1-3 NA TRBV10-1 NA TGCGCCAGTTATGTTTACTCTGGAAACACCATATATTTT CASYVYSGNTIYF
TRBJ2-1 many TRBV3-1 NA TGTGCCAGCAGCCCGGACATCGGATTCTACAATGAGCAGTTCTTC CASSPDIGFYNEQFF
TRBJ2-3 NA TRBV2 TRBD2 TGTGCCAGCAGGAAACTAGCGGGGTTGGCAGATACGCAGTATTTT CASRKLAGLADTQYF
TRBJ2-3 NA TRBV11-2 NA TGTGCCAGCAGCTTATTGGGTTGGGATACGGAGTATTTT CASSLLGWDTEYF
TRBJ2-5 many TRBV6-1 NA TGTGCCAGCATCCCGGGACCTCGGGGGGAGACCCAGTACTTC CASIPGPRGETQYF
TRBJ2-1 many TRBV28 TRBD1 TGTGCCAGCAACAGGGGGTACAACAATGAGCAGTTCTTC CASNRGYNNEQFF
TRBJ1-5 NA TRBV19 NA TGTGCCAGTAGTATGAAGGATTCCCAGCATTTT CASSMKDSQHF
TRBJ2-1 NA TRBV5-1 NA TGCGCCAGCCGGGACCACAACGAGCAGTTCTTC CASRDHNEQFF
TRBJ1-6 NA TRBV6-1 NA TGTGCCATCAGTGAGTCGAGGGCAGACCGGGGCGTGACCCTCCACTTT CAISESRADRGVTLHF
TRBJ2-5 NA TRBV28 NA TGTGCCAGCAGTTTCGCCCCGGAAGGAAAAGAGACCCAGTACTTC CASSFAPEGKETQYF
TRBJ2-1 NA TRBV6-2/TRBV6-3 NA TGTGCCAGCATTCCGACTGGAAGCTCCTACAATGAGCACTTCTTC CASIPTGSSYNEHFF
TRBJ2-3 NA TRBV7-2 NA TGTGCCAGGAGCTTAGAGGGCGGGAGCACAGATACGCAGTATTTT CARSLEGGSTDTQYF
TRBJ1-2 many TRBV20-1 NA TGCAGTGCTAGCGTCCCGGACACAGATCGATACTATGGCTACACCTTC CSASVPDTDRYYGYTF
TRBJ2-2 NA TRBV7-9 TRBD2 TGTGCCAGCAGCCGCACTAGCGGGAGGCACACCGGGGAGCTGTTTTTT CASSRTSGRHTGELFF
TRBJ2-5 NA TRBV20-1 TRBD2 TGCAGTGCTATCTTTCGCGGGAGAGAGACCAAGTACTTC CSAIFRGRETKYF
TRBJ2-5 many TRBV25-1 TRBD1 TGTGCCAGCAGAGAGTTAGGGACAGCCCAAGAGACCCAGTACTTC CASRELGTAQETQYF
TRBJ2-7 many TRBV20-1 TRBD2 TGCAGTGTAGCGGGTCCTTTATCCTACGAGCAGTACTTC CSVAGPLSYEQYF
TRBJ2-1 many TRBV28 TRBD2 TGTGCCAGCAGTTCACCTAGCGGGATGGGGAATGAGCAGTTCTTC CASSSPSGMGNEQFF
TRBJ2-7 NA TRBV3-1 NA TGTGCCAGCAGCCAAGTGGGGGTACGTAACCACGAGCAGTACTTC CASSQVGVRNHEQYF
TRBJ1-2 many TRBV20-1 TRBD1 TGCAGTGCTCGGACAGGGAACTATGGCTACACCTTC CSARTGNYGYTF
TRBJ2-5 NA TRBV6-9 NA TGTGCCAGCAGTTATGGAGGGAACCTTCAAGAGACCCAGTACTTC CASSYGGNLQETQYF
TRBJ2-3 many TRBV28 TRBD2 TGTGCCAGCAGTCCCGGGACTAGCGGGAGACTAGATACGCAGTATTTT CASSPGTSGRLDTQYF
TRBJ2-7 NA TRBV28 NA TGTGCCTGCCACCCCACGTCGGGGATTTGCTACGAGCAGTACTTC CACHPTSGICYEQYF
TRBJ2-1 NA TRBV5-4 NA TGTGCCAGCAGCTTAATACGTAGCTCCTACAATGAGCAGTTCTTC CASSLIRSSYNEQFF
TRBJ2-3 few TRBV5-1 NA TGCGCCAGCAGCTTGGATGTCGGTCCAGATACGCAGTATTTT CASSLDVGPDTQYF
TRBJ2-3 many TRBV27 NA TGTGCCAGCAGTCTACAGGAGCCTAGCACAGATACGCAGTATTTT CASSLQEPSTDTQYF
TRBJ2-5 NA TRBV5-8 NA TGTGCCAGCAGCTTGGATAAGACTACTGAGACCCAGTACTTC CASSLDKTTETQYF
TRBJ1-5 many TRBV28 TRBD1 TGTGCCAGCAGTCCAGGGACAGGGAAACAGCCCCAGCATTTT CASSPGTGKQPQHF
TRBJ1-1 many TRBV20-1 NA TGCAGTGCTAGAGAGGGGACTGAAGCTTTCTTT CSAREGTEAFF
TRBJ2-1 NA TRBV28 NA TGTGCCAGCAGCACCGACTTACCCTCCTACGATGAGCAGTTCTTC CASSTDLPSYDEQFF
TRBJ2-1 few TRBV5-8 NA TGTGCCAGCAGCTTCGCTGGAGGGCCGGGAAATGAGCAGTTCTTC CASSFAGGPGNEQFF
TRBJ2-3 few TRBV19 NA TGTGCCAGTAGTATTTCCGCCGGTGGGGGCACAGATACGCAGTATTTT CASSISAGGGTDTQYF
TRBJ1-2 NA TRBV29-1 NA TGCAGCGTTGTCGCTAACTATGGCTACACCTTC CSVVANYGYTF
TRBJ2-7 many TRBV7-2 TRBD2 TGTGCCAGCAGCTTAGCGGTCGGGAGGTCCTACGAGCAGTACTTC CASSLAVGRSYEQYF
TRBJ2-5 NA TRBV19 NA TGTGACAGTAGTATAGTACTCGGAGAGACCCAGTACTTC CDSSIVLGETQYF